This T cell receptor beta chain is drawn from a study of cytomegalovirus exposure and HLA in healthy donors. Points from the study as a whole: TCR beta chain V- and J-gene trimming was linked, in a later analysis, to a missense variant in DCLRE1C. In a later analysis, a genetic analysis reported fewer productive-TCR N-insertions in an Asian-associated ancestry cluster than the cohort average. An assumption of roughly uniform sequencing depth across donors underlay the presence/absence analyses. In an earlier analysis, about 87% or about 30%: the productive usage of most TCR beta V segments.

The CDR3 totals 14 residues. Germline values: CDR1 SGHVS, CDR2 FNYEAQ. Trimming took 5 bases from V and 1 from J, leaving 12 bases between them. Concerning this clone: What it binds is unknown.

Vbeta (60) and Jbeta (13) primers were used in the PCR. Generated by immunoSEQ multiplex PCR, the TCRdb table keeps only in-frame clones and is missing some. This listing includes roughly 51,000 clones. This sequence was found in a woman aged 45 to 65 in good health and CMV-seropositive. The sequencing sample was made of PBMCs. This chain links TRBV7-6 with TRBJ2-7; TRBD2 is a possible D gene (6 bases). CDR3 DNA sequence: TGTGCCAGCAGCCCTTCGACTAGATCCTACGAGCAGTACTTC. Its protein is CASSPSTRSYEQYF.